This passage covers 17 T cell receptor beta chains from one sample sequenced in a study of monozygotic twins with inflammatory bowel disease. Using the 5' RACE reads, TCRdb records one entry per CDR3 protein without DNA. This sample's clone table lists more than 85,000 distinct CDR3 sequences. Sequenced input: blood. The receptors stem from a human donor with ulcerative colitis or Crohn's disease, or a healthy co-twin of an affected twin (not recorded which).

This sequence joins TRBV20-1 and TRBJ2-3; TCRdb's D call of TRBD2 is untestable without DNA. The germline V gene has CDR1 DFQATT and CDR2 SNEGSKA (reference sequence). CDR3 length equals 15 residues. This CDR3 reads CSARGSSGRSDTQYF.

The chain uses TRBV7-9 and TRBJ2-1. This CDR3 contains 11 residues. Germline V gives CDR1 SEHNR, CDR2 FQNEAQ (reference sequence). CDR3 sequence reads: CASSNYNEQFF.

The chain uses TRBV10-3 and TRBJ2-7; the TRBD2 assignment by TCRdb is unverifiable without DNA. The length of the CDR3 is 17 residues. Germline assignment: CDR1 ENHRY and CDR2 SYGVKD. The CDR3 here is CAITMELAGPSSYEQYF.

The gene calls are TRBV24-1 and TRBJ2-3; TCRdb selects TRBD1, and the lack of DNA leaves this call unchecked. CDR3 length: 16 residues. Germline CDR1 reads KGHDR; CDR2 reads SFDVKD. Here the CDR3 reads CATSDSVQGRQDTQYF.

This chain links TRBV12-3 or TRBV12-4 with TRBJ2-3; the TCRdb call, TRBD2, lacks DNA for checking. CDR3 size: 15 residues. This CDR3 reads CASRTLAGATDTQYF.

The chain uses TRBV5-1 and TRBJ1-1; TCRdb names TRBD1, which stays unverified in the absence of DNA. Germline assignment: CDR1 SGHRS and CDR2 YFSETQ. This CDR3 spans 14 amino acids. CDR3 sequence reads: CASSPGPSNTEAFF.

The V gene is TRBV28, the J gene TRBJ1-5. Germline-derived CDR1 and CDR2 are MDHEN and SYDVKM. The CDR3 is 15 residues long. This CDR3 is CASRESGDPNQPQHF.

The chain has TRBV7-9 and TRBJ2-7; TCRdb lists TRBD1, though no DNA is available to test this call. The CDR3 has 14 residues. Germline V lookup: CDR1 SEHNR, CDR2 FQNEAQ (reference sequence). CDR3: CASSLGGTLYEQYF. Together with reference TRBV7-9 and TRBJ2-7, the CDR3 gives the full variable domain: DTGVSQNPRHKITKRGQNVTFRCDPISEHNRLYWYRQTLGQGPEFLTYFQNEAQLEKSRLLSDRFSAERPKGSFSTLEIQRTEQGDSAMYLCASSLGGTLYEQYFGPGTRLTVT.

The chain combines TRBV5-6 with TRBJ1-5; TCRdb's D call, TRBD1, is unchecked because there is no DNA. The CDR3 length is 15 residues. Germline V gene lookup returns CDR1 SGHDT and CDR2 YYEEEE. This CDR3 is CASSDGPGNNQPQHF.

The V call is TRBV4-2, the J call TRBJ1-2. Germline V lookup: CDR1 LGHNA, CDR2 YNFKEQ. The length of the CDR3 is 12 residues. The chain's CDR3 is CASSLREYGYTF.

This chain links TRBV24-1 with TRBJ1-1; TCRdb calls TRBD1, which cannot be checked without DNA. This CDR3 has 16 amino acids. Germline-derived CDR1 and CDR2 are KGHDR and SFDVKD. Here the CDR3 reads CATSDPHAGRDTEAFF.

The rearrangement joins TRBV20-1 to TRBJ2-1; the TCRdb D gene call, TRBD2, has no DNA to confirm it. Per germline, CDR1 DFQATT and CDR2 SNEGSKA (reference sequence). The CDR3 consists of 14 residues. The CDR3 reads CSARRSGRKDEQFF.

V and J are TRBV5-1 and TRBJ2-5; absent DNA, TCRdb's TRBD1 call cannot be checked. Germline CDR1 and CDR2: SGHRS and YFSETQ. The CDR3 runs 13 residues. Here the CDR3 reads CASSLRGMETQYF.

The chain is built from TRBV9 and TRBJ2-2; TCRdb's D gene call, TRBD1, goes unchecked for lack of DNA. Germline loops: CDR1 SGDLS, CDR2 YYNGEE. CDR3 length: 16 amino acids. The CDR3: CASSVTRGPNTGELFF.

V is TRBV20-1 and J is TRBJ2-1; the D call of TRBD2 rests on TCRdb alone, since no DNA is present to check it. CDR1 DFQATT and CDR2 SNEGSKA come from the germline V gene (reference sequence). The CDR3 spans 14 residues. This CDR3 reads CSARPGTIYNEQFF.

The chain carries TRBV27 and TRBJ1-5. There are 13 residues in the CDR3. Germline V gene lookup returns CDR1 MNHEY and CDR2 SMNVEV (reference sequence). CDR3 region: CASSGGDIQPQHF.

The CDR3: CSARGQDGSSYEQYF. This chain links TRBV20-1 with TRBJ2-7. Germline CDR1 and CDR2: DFQATT and SNEGSKA (reference sequence). CDR3 length equals 15 residues.